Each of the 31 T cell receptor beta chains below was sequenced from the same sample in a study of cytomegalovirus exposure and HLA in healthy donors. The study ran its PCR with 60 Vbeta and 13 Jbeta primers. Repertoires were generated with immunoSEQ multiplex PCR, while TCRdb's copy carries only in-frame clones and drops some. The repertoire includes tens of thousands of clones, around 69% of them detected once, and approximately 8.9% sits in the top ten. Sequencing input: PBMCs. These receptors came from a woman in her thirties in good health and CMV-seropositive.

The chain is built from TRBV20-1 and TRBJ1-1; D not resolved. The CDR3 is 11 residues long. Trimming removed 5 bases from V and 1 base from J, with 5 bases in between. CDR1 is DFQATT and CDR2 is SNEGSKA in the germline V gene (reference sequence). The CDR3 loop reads CSAHQNTEAFF. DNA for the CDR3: TGCAGTGCTCATCAGAACACTGAAGCTTTCTTT.

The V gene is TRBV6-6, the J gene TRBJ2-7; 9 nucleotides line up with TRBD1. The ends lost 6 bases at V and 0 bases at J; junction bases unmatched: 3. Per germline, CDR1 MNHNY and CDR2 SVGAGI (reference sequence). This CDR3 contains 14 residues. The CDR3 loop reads CASSGQGSSYEQYF. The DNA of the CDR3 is TGTGCCAGCAGCGGACAGGGGAGCTCCTACGAGCAGTACTTC.

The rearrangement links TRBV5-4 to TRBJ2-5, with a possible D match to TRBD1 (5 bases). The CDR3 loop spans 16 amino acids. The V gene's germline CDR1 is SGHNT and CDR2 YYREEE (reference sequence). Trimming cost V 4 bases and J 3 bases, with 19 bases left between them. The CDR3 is CASSARQGAFKETQYF. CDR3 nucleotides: TGTGCCAGCAGCGCCCGGCAGGGCGCTTTTAAAGAGACCCAGTACTTC.

CDR3 coding DNA: TGTGCCAGCAGAAACCCCCTGGGGAGGACTTATAGCAATCAGCCCCAGCATTTT. Encoded protein: CASRNPLGRTYSNQPQHF. This chain joins TRBV28 and TRBJ1-5; D unresolved. CDR1 MDHEN and CDR2 SYDVKM come from the germline V gene. The CDR3 sequence is 18 residues long. V lost 6 bases to trimming and J lost 0 bases, with 21 bases between them.

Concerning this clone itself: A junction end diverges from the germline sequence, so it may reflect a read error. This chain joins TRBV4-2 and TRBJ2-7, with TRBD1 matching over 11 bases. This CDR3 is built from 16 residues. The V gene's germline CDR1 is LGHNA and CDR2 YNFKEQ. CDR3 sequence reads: CARSQGSGQGGYEQYF. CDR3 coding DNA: TGTGCCCGCAGCCAAGGTTCGGGACAGGGGGGGTACGAGCAGTACTTC.

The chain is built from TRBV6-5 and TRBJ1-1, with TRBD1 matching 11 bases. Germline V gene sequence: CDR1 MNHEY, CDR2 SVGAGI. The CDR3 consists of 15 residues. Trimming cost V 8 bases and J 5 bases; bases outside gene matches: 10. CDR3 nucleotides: TGTGCCAGCCAACAAGGACAGGGGGCTTGGACTGAAGCTTTCTTT. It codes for CASQQGQGAWTEAFF.

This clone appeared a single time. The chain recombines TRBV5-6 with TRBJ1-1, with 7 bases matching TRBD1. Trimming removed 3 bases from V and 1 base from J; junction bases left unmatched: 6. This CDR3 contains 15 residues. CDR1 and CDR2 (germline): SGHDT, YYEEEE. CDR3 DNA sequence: TGTGCCAGCAGCTCATCCGGGACAGCGAACACTGAAGCTTTCTTT. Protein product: CASSSSGTANTEAFF.

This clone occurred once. The CDR3 protein is CASSPRTDLNTEAFF. The CDR3, as DNA: TGTGCCAGCTCACCCAGGACAGACCTGAACACTGAAGCTTTCTTT. The genes are TRBV18 and TRBJ1-1, with D maybe TRBD1 (6 bases). The germline gives CDR1 KGHSH, CDR2 LQKENI. The CDR3 length is 15 residues. V was shortened by 3 bases and J by 0 bases, with 11 bases between the two germline ends.

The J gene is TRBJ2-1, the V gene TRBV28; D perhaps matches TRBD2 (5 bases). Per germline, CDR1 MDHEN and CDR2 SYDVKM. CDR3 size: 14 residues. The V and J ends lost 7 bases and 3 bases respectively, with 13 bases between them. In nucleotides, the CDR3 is TGTGCCAGCACTCCTCCGGGATTCTACAATGAGCAGTTCTTC. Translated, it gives CASTPPGFYNEQFF. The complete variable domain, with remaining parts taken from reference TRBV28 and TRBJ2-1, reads DVKVTQSSRYLVKRTGEKVFLECVQDMDHENMFWYRQDPGLGLRLIYFSYDVKMKEKGDIPEGYSVSREKKERFSLILESASTNQTSMYLCASTPPGFYNEQFFGPGTRLTVL.

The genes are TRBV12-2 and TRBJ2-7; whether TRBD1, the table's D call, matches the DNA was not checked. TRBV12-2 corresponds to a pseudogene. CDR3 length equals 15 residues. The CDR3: CASRLALHRGYEQYF. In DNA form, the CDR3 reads TGTGCAAGTCGCTTAGCGTTACACAGGGGCTACGAGCAGTACTTC.

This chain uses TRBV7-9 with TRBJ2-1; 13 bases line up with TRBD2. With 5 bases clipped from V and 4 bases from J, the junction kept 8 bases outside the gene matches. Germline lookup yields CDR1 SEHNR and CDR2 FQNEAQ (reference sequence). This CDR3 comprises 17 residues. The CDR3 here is CASSPTGLAGPYNEQFF. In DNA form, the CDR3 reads TGTGCCAGCAGCCCCACGGGACTAGCGGGACCTTACAATGAGCAGTTCTTC.

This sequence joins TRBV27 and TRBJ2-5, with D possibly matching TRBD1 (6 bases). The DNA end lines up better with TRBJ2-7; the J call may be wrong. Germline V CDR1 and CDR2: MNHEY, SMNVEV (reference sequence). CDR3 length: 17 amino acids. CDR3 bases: TGTGCCAGCAGTTTAGATAGTAGGACGGGACAACCCTACGAGCAGTACTTC. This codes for CASSLDSRTGQPYEQYF.

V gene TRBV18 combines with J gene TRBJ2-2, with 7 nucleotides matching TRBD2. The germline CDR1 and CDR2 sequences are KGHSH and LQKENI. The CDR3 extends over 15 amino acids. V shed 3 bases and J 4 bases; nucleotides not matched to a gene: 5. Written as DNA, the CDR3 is TGTGCCAGCTCACCCTTCCGGGAGGCCACCGGGGAGCTGTTTTTT. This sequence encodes CASSPFREATGELFF.

The DNA for the CDR3 is TGTGCCATCAGTGACTCTACAGGGACTAATGAAAAACTGTTTTTT. As protein: CAISDSTGTNEKLFF. The rearrangement joins TRBV10-3 to TRBJ1-4; possibly TRBD1 for D (6 bases). This CDR3 is 15 amino acids long. V lost 3 bases, J lost 2 bases, and 10 bases lay in between. Germline values: CDR1 ENHRY, CDR2 SYGVKD.

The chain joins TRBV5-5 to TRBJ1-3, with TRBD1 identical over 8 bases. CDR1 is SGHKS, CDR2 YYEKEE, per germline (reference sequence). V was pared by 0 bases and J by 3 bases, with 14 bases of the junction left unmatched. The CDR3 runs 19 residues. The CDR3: CASSLAGPGRGRSGNTIYF. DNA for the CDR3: TGTGCCAGCAGCTTGGCGGGACCTGGCAGGGGGCGAAGTGGAAACACCATATATTTT.

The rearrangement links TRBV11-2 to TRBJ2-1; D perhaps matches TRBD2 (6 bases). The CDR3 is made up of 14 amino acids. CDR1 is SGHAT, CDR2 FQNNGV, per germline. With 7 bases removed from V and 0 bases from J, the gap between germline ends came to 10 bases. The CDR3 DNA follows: TGTGCCAGCACCCGGGACTTCTCCTACAATGAGCAGTTCTTC. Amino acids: CASTRDFSYNEQFF.

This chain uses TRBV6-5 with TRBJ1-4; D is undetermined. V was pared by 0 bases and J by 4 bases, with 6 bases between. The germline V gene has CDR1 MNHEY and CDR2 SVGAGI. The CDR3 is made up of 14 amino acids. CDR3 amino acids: CASSYSFSNEKLFF. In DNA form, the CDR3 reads TGTGCCAGCAGTTACTCTTTTAGTAATGAAAAACTGTTTTTT.

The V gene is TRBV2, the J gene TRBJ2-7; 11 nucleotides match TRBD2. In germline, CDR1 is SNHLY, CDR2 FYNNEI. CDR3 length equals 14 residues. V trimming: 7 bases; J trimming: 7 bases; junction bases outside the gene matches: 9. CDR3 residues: CASNLGLAVSEQYF. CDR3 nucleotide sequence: TGTGCCAGCAACCTGGGACTAGCGGTTAGTGAGCAGTACTTC.

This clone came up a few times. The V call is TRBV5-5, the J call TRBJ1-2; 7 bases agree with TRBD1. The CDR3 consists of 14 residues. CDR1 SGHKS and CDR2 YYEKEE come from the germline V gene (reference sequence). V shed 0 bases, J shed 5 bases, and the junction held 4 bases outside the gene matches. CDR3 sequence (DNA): TGTGCCAGCAGCTTGGAAGGGACAGCGTATGGCTACACCTTC. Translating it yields CASSLEGTAYGYTF.

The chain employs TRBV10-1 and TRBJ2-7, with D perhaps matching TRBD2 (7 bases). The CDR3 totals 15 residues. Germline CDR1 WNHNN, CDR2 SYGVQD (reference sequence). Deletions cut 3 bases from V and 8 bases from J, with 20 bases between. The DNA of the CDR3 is TGCGCCAGCAGTGATGGGGCGGGGGCCGCAGACAAGCAGTACTTC. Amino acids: CASSDGAGAADKQYF.

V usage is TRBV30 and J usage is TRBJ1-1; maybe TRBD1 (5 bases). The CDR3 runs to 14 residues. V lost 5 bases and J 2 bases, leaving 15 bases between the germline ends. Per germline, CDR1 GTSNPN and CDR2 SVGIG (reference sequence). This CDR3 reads CAWFGTEFNTEAFF. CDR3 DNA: TGTGCCTGGTTTGGGACTGAGTTTAACACTGAAGCTTTCTTT.

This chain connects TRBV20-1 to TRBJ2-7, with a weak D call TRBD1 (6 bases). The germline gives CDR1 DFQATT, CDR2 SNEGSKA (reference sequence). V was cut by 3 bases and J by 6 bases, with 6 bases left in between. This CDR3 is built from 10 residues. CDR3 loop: CSARDSEQYF. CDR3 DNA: TGCAGTGCTAGGGACAGCGAGCAGTACTTC.

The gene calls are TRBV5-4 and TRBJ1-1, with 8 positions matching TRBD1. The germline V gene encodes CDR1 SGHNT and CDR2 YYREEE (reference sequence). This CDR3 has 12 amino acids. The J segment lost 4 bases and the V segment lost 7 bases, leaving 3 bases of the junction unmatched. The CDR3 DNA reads TGTGCCAGCGGAGACAGGGGCACTGAAGCTTTCTTT. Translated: CASGDRGTEAFF.

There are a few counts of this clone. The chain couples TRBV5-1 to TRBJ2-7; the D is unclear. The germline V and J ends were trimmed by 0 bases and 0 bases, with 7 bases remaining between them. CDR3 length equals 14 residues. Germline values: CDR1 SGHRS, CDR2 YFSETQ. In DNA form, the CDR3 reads TGCGCCAGCAGCTTGGAACAGAACTCCTACGAGCAGTACTTC. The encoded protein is CASSLEQNSYEQYF.

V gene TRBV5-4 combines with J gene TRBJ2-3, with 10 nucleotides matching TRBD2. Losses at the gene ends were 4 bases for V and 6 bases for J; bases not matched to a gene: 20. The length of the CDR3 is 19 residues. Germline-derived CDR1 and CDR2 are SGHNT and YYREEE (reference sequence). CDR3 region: CASSRCWGEAGGPGDTQYF. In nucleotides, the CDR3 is TGTGCCAGCAGCCGATGCTGGGGAGAAGCGGGAGGGCCGGGGGATACGCAGTATTTT.

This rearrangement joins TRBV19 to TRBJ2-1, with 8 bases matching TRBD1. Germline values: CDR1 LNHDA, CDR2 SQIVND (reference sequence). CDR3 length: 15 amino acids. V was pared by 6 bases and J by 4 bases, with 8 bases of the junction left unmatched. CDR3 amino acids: CASRGQVRPYNEQFF. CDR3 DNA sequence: TGTGCCAGTAGGGGACAGGTCCGACCTTACAATGAGCAGTTCTTC.

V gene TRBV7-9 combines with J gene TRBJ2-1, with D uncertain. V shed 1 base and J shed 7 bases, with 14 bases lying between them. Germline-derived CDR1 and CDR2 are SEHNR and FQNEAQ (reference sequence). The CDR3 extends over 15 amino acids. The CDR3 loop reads CASSLVRGAWNEQFF. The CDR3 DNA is TGTGCCAGCAGCTTAGTACGTGGAGCTTGGAATGAGCAGTTCTTC.

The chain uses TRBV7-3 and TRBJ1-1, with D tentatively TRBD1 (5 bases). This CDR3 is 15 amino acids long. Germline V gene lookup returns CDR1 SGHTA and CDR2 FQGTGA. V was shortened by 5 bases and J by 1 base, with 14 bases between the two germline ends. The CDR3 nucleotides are TGTGCCAGCAGCCCGCAAACTACAGGGAACACTGAAGCTTTCTTT. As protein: CASSPQTTGNTEAFF.

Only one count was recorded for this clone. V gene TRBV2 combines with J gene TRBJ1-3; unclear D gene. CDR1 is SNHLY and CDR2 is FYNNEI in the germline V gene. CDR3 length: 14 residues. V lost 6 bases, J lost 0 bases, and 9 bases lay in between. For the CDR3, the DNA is TGTGCCAGCAGGGGCGAGAGCTCTGGAAACACCATATATTTT. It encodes CASRGESSGNTIYF.

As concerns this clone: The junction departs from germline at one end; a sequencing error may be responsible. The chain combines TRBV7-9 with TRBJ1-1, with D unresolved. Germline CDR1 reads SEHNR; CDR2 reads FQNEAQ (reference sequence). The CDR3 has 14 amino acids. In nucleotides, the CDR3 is TGTTCCAGCAGCTTTTCAGCGATACTTCGGGGAGCTTTCTTT. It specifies CSSSFSAILRGAFF. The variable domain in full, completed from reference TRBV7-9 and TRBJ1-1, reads DTGVSQNPRHKITKRGQNVTFRCDPISEHNRLYWYRQTLGQGPEFLTYFQNEAQLEKSRLLSDRFSAERPKGSFSTLEIQRTEQGDSAMYLCSSSFSAILRGAFFGQGTRLTVV.

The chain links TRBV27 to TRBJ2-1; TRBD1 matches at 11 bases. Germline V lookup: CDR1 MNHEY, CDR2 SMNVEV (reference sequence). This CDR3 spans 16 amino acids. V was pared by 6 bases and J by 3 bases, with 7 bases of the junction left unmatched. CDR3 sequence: CASSRAGTGGYNEQFF. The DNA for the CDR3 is TGTGCCAGCAGCCGAGCCGGGACAGGGGGCTACAATGAGCAGTTCTTC.